Presented here are 8 T cell receptor beta chains from one specimen sequenced in a study of T cells in Graves' hyperthyroidism and ophthalmopathy. TCR beta CDR3 sequences were amplified from RNA transcripts. TCR CDR3 regions were first amplified by RT-PCR with HTBI primers. Each CDR3 protein is one row after TCRdb ran MiXCR on the multiplex PCR reads. Of 270,000 or so distinct CDR3 sequences listed, 20% to 25% are singletons. The material sequenced was blood. The receptor source for this set is a man aged 35-49 years with Graves' hyperthyroidism that later progressed to Graves' ophthalmopathy.

In its sample, this clonotype was seen many times. The chain joins TRBV5-1 to TRBJ2-7; D unclear. V shed 4 bases and J shed 3 bases, with 14 bases lying between them. This CDR3 spans 14 amino acids. Germline V gene data show CDR1 as SGHRS and CDR2 as YFSETQ. The DNA for the CDR3 is TGCGCCAGCAGCGGCAGCCAAGAAAACTACGAGCAGTACTTC. Protein product: CASSGSQENYEQYF.

This clonotype was observed at least ten times. A much larger clone is a single base away; this may be a read error. CDR3 amino acids: CAWSVVGHEMGELFF. The CDR3 DNA reads as TGTGCCTGGAGTGTCGTTGGACACGAGATGGGGGAGCTGTTTTTT. This chain links TRBV30 with TRBJ2-2, with D perhaps matching TRBD1 (5 bases). The CDR3 runs to 15 residues. V was pared by 0 bases and J by 8 bases, with 16 bases between. Germline V gives CDR1 GTSNPN, CDR2 SVGIG (reference sequence).

This clonotype was seen many times. V and J are TRBV6-2 or TRBV6-3 and TRBJ1-2, with D possibly being TRBD1 (6 bases). Trimming cost V 7 bases and J 4 bases, with 13 bases left between them. This CDR3 comprises 13 residues. Germline V gives CDR1 MNHEY, CDR2 SVGEGT. Here the CDR3 DNA reads TGTGCCAGCACCCGACAGGAGATCTATGGCTACACCTTC. Encoded protein: CASTRQEIYGYTF.

Ten or more counts support this clonotype. The chain employs TRBV28 and TRBJ2-5; a weak D match, TRBD2 (6 bases). This CDR3 has 16 residues. Deletions cut 6 bases from V and 0 bases from J, with 17 bases between. Germline V gene data show CDR1 as MDHEN and CDR2 as SYDVKM. The CDR3 sequence: CASSSPSERDQETQYF. CDR3 coding DNA: TGTGCCAGCAGCTCACCATCGGAGCGGGACCAAGAGACCCAGTACTTC.

The V gene is TRBV6-2 or TRBV6-3, the J gene TRBJ2-5, with no clear D. Germline lookup yields CDR1 MNHEY and CDR2 SVGEGT. Trimming took off 6 bases at V and 5 bases at J, with 25 bases between the two ends. The CDR3 totals 17 residues. CDR3 in amino acids: CASRIKSPTSPVETQYF. CDR3 sequence (DNA): TGTGCCAGCAGAATAAAGTCCCCGACGTCGCCCGTGGAGACCCAGTACTTC.

This clonotype was counted at least ten times. The rearrangement links TRBV7-2 to TRBJ1-1; D possibly corresponds to TRBD1 (5 bases). Germline CDR1 reads SGHTA; CDR2 reads FQGNSA. Trimming took off 9 bases at V and 4 bases at J, with 12 bases between the two ends. This CDR3 is built from 12 residues. CDR3 amino acids: CASRLQGTEAFF. DNA of the CDR3: TGTGCCAGTCGACTCCAGGGCACTGAAGCTTTCTTT.

The rearrangement links TRBV7-2 to TRBJ2-7, with no clear D. Germline CDR1 and CDR2: SGHTA and FQGNSA. Trimming removed 4 bases from V and 3 bases from J, with 7 bases in between. The CDR3 is 12 amino acids. Here the CDR3 DNA reads TGTGCCAGCAGCTCCAGCATCTACGAGCAGTACTTC. As protein: CASSSSIYEQYF.

At least ten counts were recorded for this clonotype. J is TRBJ2-5 and V is TRBV20-1; D may be TRBD1 (6 bases). Germline loops: CDR1 DFQATT, CDR2 SNEGSKA (reference sequence). Trimming cost V 0 bases and J 3 bases, with 14 bases left between them. The CDR3 covers 15 residues. The CDR3 is CSARDPGQPKETQYF. As DNA, the CDR3 is TGCAGTGCTAGAGATCCAGGACAGCCTAAAGAGACCCAGTACTTC.